The 8 T cell receptor beta chains below all came from one sample that was sequenced in a study of blood T cell repertoires in COVID-19. Profiling relied on immunoSEQ multiplex PCR, and the TCRdb table lists in-frame clones only, not all of them. This sample has about 150,000 clones; 85% to 90% occur once, and the top ten carry around 6.5%. The sample consisted of peripheral blood. The receptor source for this set is a man aged 80 or over with acute or convalescent COVID-19.

This chain joins TRBV5-1 and TRBJ1-6; 7 bases agree with TRBD1. J gave up 8 bases and V 5 bases, and 7 bases lay outside the gene matches. The CDR3 runs to 14 residues. The germline V gene has CDR1 SGHRS and CDR2 YFSETQ. CDR3 loop: CASRTQGEYSPLHF. As DNA, the CDR3 is TGCGCCAGCAGGACTCAGGGGGAATATTCACCCCTCCACTTT.

J is TRBJ1-3 and V is TRBV29-1; tentative D call: TRBD1 (6 bases). Germline V gene data show CDR1 as SQVTM and CDR2 as ANQGSEA. The V end lost 7 bases, the J end lost 7 bases, and 17 bases lay between the germline ends. The CDR3 is 13 amino acids. CDR3 sequence (DNA): TGCAGCGCGTCAACAGGGAGCCGGAACACCATATATTTT. Translated: CSASTGSRNTIYF.

The chain has TRBV11-2 and TRBJ2-2; a weak D match, TRBD1 (5 bases). The length of the CDR3 is 15 residues. Trimming stripped 2 bases from V and 5 bases from J, with 12 bases between. The germline V gene encodes CDR1 SGHAT and CDR2 FQNNGV. As DNA, the CDR3 is TGTGCCAGCAGCTTATATAAGGGGTGGACCGGGGAGCTGTTTTTT. It encodes CASSLYKGWTGELFF. Full variable domain (remainder filled in from reference TRBV11-2 and TRBJ2-2): EAGVAQSPRYKIIEKRQSVAFWCNPISGHATLYWYQQILGQGPKLLIQFQNNGVVDDSQLPKDRFSAERLKGVDSTLKIQPAKLEDSAVYLCASSLYKGWTGELFFGEGSRLTVL.

The gene calls are TRBV4-1 and TRBJ2-7; possibly TRBD1 for D (5 bases). Looked up from germline, CDR1 is MGHRA and CDR2 is YSYEKL. The V end was cut by 4 bases, the J end by 5 bases, with 18 bases between. There are 15 residues in the CDR3. CDR3 protein: CASSPRAGSWDEQYF. In DNA form, the CDR3 reads TGCGCCAGCAGCCCTCGGGCAGGGTCATGGGACGAGCAGTACTTC.

Note on this clone: The sample has other DNA sequences that encode this CDR3 too. The V call is TRBV11-2, the J call TRBJ1-2, with a tentative D call TRBD1 (6 bases). V was cut by 1 base and J by 2 bases, with 11 bases left in between. The CDR3 length is 15 residues. CDR1 SGHAT and CDR2 FQNNGV come from the germline V gene. The CDR3 here is CASSLVQGWNYGYTF. DNA of the CDR3: TGTGCCAGCAGCTTAGTCCAGGGGTGGAACTATGGCTACACCTTC.

This clone was seen just once. The V and J genes are TRBV10-3 and TRBJ1-5; possible D gene TRBD1, 6 bases. CDR3 size: 13 residues. CDR1 and CDR2 (germline): ENHRY, SYGVKD. Trimming removed 10 bases from V and 5 bases from J, with 15 bases in between. In DNA form, the CDR3 reads TGTGCCACCCGACAGGACCCAGATCAGCCCCAGCATTTT. Its protein product is CATRQDPDQPQHF.

This clone has a handful of counts. This sequence joins TRBV28 and TRBJ2-7; 8 bases are a match to TRBD2. Germline trimming cut 3 bases from V and 9 bases from J; bases unmatched to any gene: 10. The CDR3 runs 14 residues. In germline, CDR1 is MDHEN, CDR2 SYDVKM. CDR3 in amino acids: CASSFSGLATWQYF. The CDR3 DNA follows: TGTGCCAGCAGTTTCTCCGGACTAGCTACATGGCAGTACTTC.

This chain joins TRBV11-2 and TRBJ2-5, with 10 positions matching TRBD2. Trimming cost V 3 bases and J 4 bases; bases outside gene matches: 8. The CDR3 has 16 amino acids. The germline V gene has CDR1 SGHAT and CDR2 FQNNGV. The chain's CDR3 is CASSFSSGGIVETQYF. The DNA for the CDR3 is TGTGCCAGCAGCTTCAGTAGCGGGGGGATCGTAGAGACCCAGTACTTC.